Here is one TCR beta chain with its context. Its antigen is not yet known. Base qualities are not recorded, but no much larger clone differs from it by a single base. The library was built by means of the immunoSEQ multiplex PCR assay. The multiplex PCR relied on a mix of 60 forward primers for TCR Vbeta segments and 13 reverse primers for TCR Jbeta segments. The CDR3 region of rearranged TCR beta genes was amplified from genomic DNA with a multiplex PCR assay. On the Illumina HiSeq System, the amplified TCR beta libraries were sequenced as 87-base-pair reads. For the original study's pipeline: A later analysis tallied 75 million to 95 million unique TCR beta chains across the approximately 670 repertoires, and some 12 million of those chains were shared by two or more donors. A nearest-neighbor algorithm error-corrected the raw reads and collapsed the reads into unique sequences, merging closely related sequences to remove PCR and sequencing errors. CDR3 sequences were aligned to IMGT reference sequences to assign V, D and J gene segments. For a sequence to be retained, at least a six-nucleotide match to both a V gene segment and a J gene segment was required. Rearrangements were classified as productive when the CDR3 lacked stop codons and remained in frame with V and J, and all other rearrangements were classified as non-productive. Following IMGT convention, CDR3 was defined as the stretch from the second conserved V-encoded cysteine up to the conserved J-encoded phenylalanine. The earlier analysis of 450 to 750 of the donors excluded any sequence lacking an unambiguous match to a single V gene segment. In an earlier analysis of some 590 of the donors, a V segment was called functional when productive rearrangements were above 56.7%, and segregating when the standard deviation between donors exceeded 5%. A statistical classification framework was built to diagnose cytomegalovirus status from the catalog of TCR beta chain sequences. In a later analysis, V and J genes were assigned by comparing TCR nucleotide sequences against IMGT/GENE-DB human TR gene sequences. A later analysis assigned CDR3 sequences and most-parsimonious VDJ recombination scenarios with the TCRdist pipeline. In a later analysis, each TCR beta chain was defined by its CDR3 amino acid sequence together with its V-gene family, and reads without a unique V-gene family were excluded. As a way to deal with suspected cross-contamination and a sequencing artifact, a later analysis dropped approximately 570 nucleotide sequences that were highly shared and had low generation probability. For each public chain, a later analysis derived a clonal expansion index from normalized ranks of inferred template counts within each repertoire. In a later analysis, generation probabilities were computed using a VDJ recombination model fitted to out-of-frame rearrangements, and the results were checked against IGoR. In a later analysis, TCR-TCR, TCR-HLA and TCR-CMV co-occurrence was scored with hypergeometric tests, and a repertoire-size bias correction was applied to TCR pairs. A later analysis estimated false discovery rates by permuting HLA or CMV assignments 20 times. A later analysis grouped co-occurring TCRs with DBSCAN, adding TCRdist sequence similarity when clustering within HLA-allele-positive subsets. Co-occurrence clustering excluded repertoires with fewer than 30,000 or more than 120,000 public chains, plus five with anomalous nucleotide sharing. TCRdb limited this immuneACCESS table to in-frame rearrangements with V and J called. A share of clones is missing; checked studies link under half to unresolved V genes, and the rest is unexplained. V and J calls and clone size follow that table, whereas D and trimming were derived from the DNA. For this sample there are about 89,000 clones; over 60% appear just once. Clones ranked in the top ten supply about 4% of the sample.

The sample is drawn from a study of cytomegalovirus exposure and HLA in healthy donors (dated by TCRdb to 2016 to 2017). As for the study more broadly: In an earlier analysis of about 560 of the donors, under 300 Gb of sequence data and roughly 100 million unique TCR beta sequences from roughly 180 million T cells were reported. Roughly 300 gigabases of sequencing data and around 88 million unique TCR sequences made up an early release that covered approximately 650 HLA-typed donors. Of the 300 to 450 genotyped donors, over 80% were placed in the genetic ancestry cluster associated with self-reported Caucasian donors. The study aimed to test whether cataloging public T cell receptors could reveal signatures of past pathogen exposure. The study used immunosequencing to profile the T cell repertoires of some 600 subjects and linked those repertoires to cytomegalovirus serostatus. Along with the 666-subject first cohort, a separate validation cohort of over a hundred different subjects was used. The study combined high-throughput TCR immunosequencing, statistical association of individual TCRs with disease status, and machine learning to predict cytomegalovirus infection status. To study patterns of TCR occurrence, a later analysis re-analyzed previously published TCR beta repertoires from under 750 donors and added high-resolution HLA genotyping. Rather than using new phenotypic data, the later analysis identified candidate immune exposures from TCR beta sequences and from how often those sequences occurred across donors. An earlier analysis of around 640 of the donors used high-throughput TCR beta sequencing to judge whether each TCR beta V gene segment behaved as functional or pseudogenic. Donor age, sex, ethnicity and CMV serostatus were compiled together with the repertoire data. A later genetic analysis took genome-wide SNP genotypes for about 65% of the roughly 670 donors and used that subset as a discovery cohort. Every repertoire in the discovery cohort had been generated on one and the same sequencing platform. HLA typing included class I and class II loci at four-digit resolution. The number of donors typed differed by locus, with roughly 620-630 for A, B, C, DRB1 and DQB1, over 500 for DQA1, about 610 for DPA1, and around 430 for DPB1. Roughly 5 DR-DQ haplotypes were handled as single units for association and clustering, since linkage in the cohort was strong. On average, roughly 250,000 unique TCR beta nucleotide sequences were sequenced per donor among 398 genotyped donors of the cohort, with around 19% of those sequences being non-productive. Beyond this particular receptor, the publication reports: HLA typing was unavailable for some donors at each locus, so association tests used only the typed subset. Sequencing depth was assumed to be roughly uniform across donors in the presence/absence analyses, though that assumption may not hold. In a later analysis, the rate of TCR association differed among HLA loci, with DRB1 alleles having the most associated TCRs and HLA-C alleles having the fewest. CMV serostatus was the only immune exposure information available for the cohort. Most TCR sequences were seen in very few donors, while some public TCRs were found in many individuals. In a later analysis, most CMV-associated TCR beta chains were found to appear HLA-restricted, with HLA associations seemingly driven largely by CMV exposure. An earlier analysis of some 560 of the donors showed that most TCR beta V segments appeared in productive rearrangements either about 87% or about 30% of the time, which broadly matched IMGT annotations. When HLA alleles, especially DR and DQ, strongly co-occurred, attributing TCR associations to individual alleles was difficult. A cluster of highly shared sequence variants was judged likely to be a technical artifact of the sequencing pipeline. A few of the identified cytomegalovirus-associated TCR beta chains were confirmed in vitro to be specific for cytomegalovirus antigens. At a false discovery rate of 0.05, a later analysis linked approximately 18,000 TCR beta sequences to specific HLA alleles. A later genetic analysis associated a missense DCLRE1C variant with V-gene and J-gene trimming of TCR beta chains, and an independent cohort replicated the association. The cohort was sequenced for TCR beta chains only, and without alpha or paired-chain data the features that could be detected were limited. According to a later analysis, parvovirus B19, influenza, CMV and Epstein-Barr virus appeared linked to several top co-occurrence clusters. The classifier was reported to diagnose cytomegalovirus status with high specificity and sensitivity in both the original cohort and the validation cohort. Because counts were too low, seventeen rarely observed V segments, including chromosome 9 orphons, were left out of the earlier analysis of approximately 580 of the donors. Linkage disequilibrium might explain the correlated functional status among segregating V segments, but an unknown experimental factor could not be excluded. According to the authors, the approach could potentially be generalized to other disease states and immunological phenotypes. Compared with the roughly 710-donor mean, donors in an Asian-associated ancestry cluster had fewer N-insertions in productive TCRs, according to a later genetic analysis. The study gave a list of over 150 TCR beta chains associated with cytomegalovirus. A further reported finding was that TCR beta sequences accurately predicted the HLA-A and HLA-B alleles for most subjects in the first cohort. Compared with equally common non-associated chains, HLA-associated TCR beta chains in a later analysis were more clonally expanded and had lower generation probabilities.

The cohort consisted of 650 to 850 healthy bone marrow donors. All cohort members were sampled while nominally healthy, although unrecorded immune exposures were likely present. The donor tested CMV seronegative and was one of the 352 seronegative cohort members. A peripheral blood sample was provided by each donor, and peripheral blood mononuclear cells were used for TCR beta sequencing. The Qiagen DNeasy Blood Extraction Kit was used to extract genomic DNA from the blood cell samples. The sequence came from a man younger than 45 in good health and CMV-seronegative. Sequencing used PBMCs.

CDR3 reads: CASSFSVGGSLETQYF. In nucleotides, the sequence is TGCGCCAGCAGCTTTTCGGTGGGGGGTTCGTTAGAGACCCAGTACTTC. The sequence is built from TRBV5-1 and TRBJ2-5; the D region possibly corresponds to TRBD2 (6 bases align). CDR1 and CDR2 were assigned from the germline V gene as SGHRS and YFSETQ. V was cut back by 2 bases and J by 4 bases, leaving a gap of 18 bases between them. Counted from cysteine to phenylalanine, this CDR3 has 16 amino acids. The DNA shown is the 48-base CDR3, in frame from base 1. Joined to the reference TRBV5-1 and TRBJ2-5 proteins, this CDR3 gives the full variable domain: KAGVTQTPRYLIKTRGQQVTLSCSPISGHRSVSWYQQTPGQGLQFLFEYFSETQRNKGNFPGRFSGRQFSNSRSEMNVSTLELGDSALYLCASSFSVGGSLETQYFGPGTRLLVL.